This T cell receptor (beta chain) stems from a study of cytomegalovirus exposure and HLA in healthy donors. Broader study findings: TCR beta sequences reportedly predicted most subjects' HLA-A and HLA-B alleles accurately. In a later analysis, TCR beta V- and J-gene trimming was associated with a missense DCLRE1C variant.

Each donor was healthy, and each was a bone marrow donor. This clone occurred a few times. Its specificity is unknown. In the PCR, 60 Vbeta and 13 Jbeta primers were used. Sequenced by immunoSEQ multiplex PCR; TCRdb stores in-frame clones only, minus some. The table shows approximately 180,000 clones, with roughly 80% occurring only once. After removal of 4 bases from V and 2 bases from J, the junction contained 2 bases not matched to a gene. Per the germline V gene, CDR1 is MNHEY and CDR2 is SMNVEV (reference sequence). This CDR3 is 14 amino acids long. Sequenced input: PBMCs. The receptor was derived from a woman younger than 30 in good health and CMV-seronegative. The rearrangement joins TRBV27 to TRBJ1-5; TRBD1 agrees at 7 bases. The CDR3 DNA is TGTGCCAGCAGTTCCGGGACAGGCAATCAGCCCCAGCATTTT. Translated, it gives CASSSGTGNQPQHF.